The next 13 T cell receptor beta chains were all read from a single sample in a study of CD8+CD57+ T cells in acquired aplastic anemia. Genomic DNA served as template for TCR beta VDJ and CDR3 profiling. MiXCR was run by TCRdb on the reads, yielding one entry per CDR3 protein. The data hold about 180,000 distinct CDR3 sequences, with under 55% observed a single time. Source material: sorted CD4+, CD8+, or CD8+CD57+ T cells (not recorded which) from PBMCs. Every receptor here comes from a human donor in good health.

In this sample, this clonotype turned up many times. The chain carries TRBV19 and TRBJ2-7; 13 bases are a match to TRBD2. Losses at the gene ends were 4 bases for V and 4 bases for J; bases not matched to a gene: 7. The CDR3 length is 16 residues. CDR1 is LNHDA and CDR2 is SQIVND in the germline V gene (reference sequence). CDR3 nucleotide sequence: TGTGCCAGTAGTACAGCAGGGACTAGCGGGATTTACGAGCAGTACTTC. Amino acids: CASSTAGTSGIYEQYF.

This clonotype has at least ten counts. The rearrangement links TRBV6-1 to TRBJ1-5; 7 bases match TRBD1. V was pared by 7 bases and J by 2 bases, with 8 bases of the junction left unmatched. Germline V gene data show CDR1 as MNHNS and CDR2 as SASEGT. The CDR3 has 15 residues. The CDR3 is CASNSDREGNQPQHF. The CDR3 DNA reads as TGTGCCAGCAACTCCGACAGGGAAGGCAATCAGCCCCAGCATTTT.

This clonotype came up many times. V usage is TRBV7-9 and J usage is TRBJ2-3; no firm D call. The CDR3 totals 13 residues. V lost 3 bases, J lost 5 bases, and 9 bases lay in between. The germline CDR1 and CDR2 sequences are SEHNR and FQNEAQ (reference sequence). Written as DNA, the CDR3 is TGTGCCAGCAGCTTGGGTCAGCTAGATACGCAGTATTTT. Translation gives CASSLGQLDTQYF.

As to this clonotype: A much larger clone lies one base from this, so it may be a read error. The CDR3 is CARSQVTSSTDTQYF. CDR3 nucleotides: TGCGCCAGAAGCCAAGTGACTAGCAGCACAGATACGCAGTATTTT. V and J are TRBV4-1 and TRBJ2-3; 7 bases line up with TRBD2. The CDR3 spans 15 residues. Germline V gene data show CDR1 as MGHRA and CDR2 as YSYEKL.

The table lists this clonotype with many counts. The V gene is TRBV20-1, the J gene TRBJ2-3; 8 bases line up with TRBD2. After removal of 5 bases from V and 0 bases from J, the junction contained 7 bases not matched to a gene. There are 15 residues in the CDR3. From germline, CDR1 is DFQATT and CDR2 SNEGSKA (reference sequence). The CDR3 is CSAPSSGPSTDTQYF. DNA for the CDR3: TGCAGTGCTCCCTCTAGCGGGCCTAGCACAGATACGCAGTATTTT.

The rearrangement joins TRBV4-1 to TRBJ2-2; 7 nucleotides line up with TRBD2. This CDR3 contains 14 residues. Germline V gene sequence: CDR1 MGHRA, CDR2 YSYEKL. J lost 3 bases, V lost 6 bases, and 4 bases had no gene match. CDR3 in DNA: TGCGCCAGCAGAGCGGGACTTTACACCGGGGAGCTGTTTTTT. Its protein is CASRAGLYTGELFF.

The CDR3 sequence: CSHEAAGAAYNSPLHF. The CDR3 DNA follows: TGCAGCCACGAGGCGGCGGGGGCGGCCTATAATTCACCCCTCCACTTT. J is TRBJ1-6 and V is TRBV29-1; D may be TRBD1 (6 bases). Trimming stripped 8 bases from V and 2 bases from J, with 19 bases between. The CDR3 length is 16 residues. CDR1 is SQVTM and CDR2 is ANQGSEA in the germline V gene.

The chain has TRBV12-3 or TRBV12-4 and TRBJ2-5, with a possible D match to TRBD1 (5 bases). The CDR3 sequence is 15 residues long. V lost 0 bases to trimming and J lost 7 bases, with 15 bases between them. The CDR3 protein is CASSLAPGKLGTQYF. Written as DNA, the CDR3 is TGTGCCAGCAGTTTAGCACCAGGGAAACTTGGGACCCAGTACTTC.

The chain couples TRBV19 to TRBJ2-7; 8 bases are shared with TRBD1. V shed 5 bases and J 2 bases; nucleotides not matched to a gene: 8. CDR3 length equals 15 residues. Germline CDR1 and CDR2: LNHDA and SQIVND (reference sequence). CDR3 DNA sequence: TGTGCCAGTAGTCCGGGACAGGCCCTTACCTACGAGCAGTACTTC. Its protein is CASSPGQALTYEQYF. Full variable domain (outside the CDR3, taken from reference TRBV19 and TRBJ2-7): DGGITQSPKYLFRKEGQNVTLSCEQNLNHDAMYWYRQDPGQGLRLIYYSQIVNDFQKGDIAEGYSVSREKKESFPLTVTSAQKNPTAFYLCASSPGQALTYEQYFGPGTRLTVT.

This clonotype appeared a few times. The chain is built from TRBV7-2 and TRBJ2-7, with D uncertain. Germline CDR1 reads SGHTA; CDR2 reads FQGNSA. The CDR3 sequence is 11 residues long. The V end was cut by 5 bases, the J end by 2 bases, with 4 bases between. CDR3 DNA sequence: TGTGCCAGCAGCATCGCCTACGAGCAGTACTTC. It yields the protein CASSIAYEQYF.

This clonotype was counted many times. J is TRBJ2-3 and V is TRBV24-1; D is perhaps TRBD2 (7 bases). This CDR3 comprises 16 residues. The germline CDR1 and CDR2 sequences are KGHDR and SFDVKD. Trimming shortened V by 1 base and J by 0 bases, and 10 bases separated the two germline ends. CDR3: CATSDLGGGSTDTQYF. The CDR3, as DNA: TGTGCCACCAGTGATTTAGGGGGGGGGAGCACAGATACGCAGTATTTT.

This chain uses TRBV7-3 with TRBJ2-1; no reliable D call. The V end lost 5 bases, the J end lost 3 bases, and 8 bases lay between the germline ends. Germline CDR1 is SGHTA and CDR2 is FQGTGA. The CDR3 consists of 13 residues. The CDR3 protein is CASSTGIYNEQFF. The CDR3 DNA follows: TGTGCCAGCAGCACCGGAATCTACAATGAGCAGTTCTTC.

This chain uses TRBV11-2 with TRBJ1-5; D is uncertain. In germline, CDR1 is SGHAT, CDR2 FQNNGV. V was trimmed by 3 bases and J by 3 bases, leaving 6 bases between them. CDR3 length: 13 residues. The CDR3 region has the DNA TGTGCCAGCAGCTTTACCCTCAATCAGCCCCAGCATTTT. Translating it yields CASSFTLNQPQHF.